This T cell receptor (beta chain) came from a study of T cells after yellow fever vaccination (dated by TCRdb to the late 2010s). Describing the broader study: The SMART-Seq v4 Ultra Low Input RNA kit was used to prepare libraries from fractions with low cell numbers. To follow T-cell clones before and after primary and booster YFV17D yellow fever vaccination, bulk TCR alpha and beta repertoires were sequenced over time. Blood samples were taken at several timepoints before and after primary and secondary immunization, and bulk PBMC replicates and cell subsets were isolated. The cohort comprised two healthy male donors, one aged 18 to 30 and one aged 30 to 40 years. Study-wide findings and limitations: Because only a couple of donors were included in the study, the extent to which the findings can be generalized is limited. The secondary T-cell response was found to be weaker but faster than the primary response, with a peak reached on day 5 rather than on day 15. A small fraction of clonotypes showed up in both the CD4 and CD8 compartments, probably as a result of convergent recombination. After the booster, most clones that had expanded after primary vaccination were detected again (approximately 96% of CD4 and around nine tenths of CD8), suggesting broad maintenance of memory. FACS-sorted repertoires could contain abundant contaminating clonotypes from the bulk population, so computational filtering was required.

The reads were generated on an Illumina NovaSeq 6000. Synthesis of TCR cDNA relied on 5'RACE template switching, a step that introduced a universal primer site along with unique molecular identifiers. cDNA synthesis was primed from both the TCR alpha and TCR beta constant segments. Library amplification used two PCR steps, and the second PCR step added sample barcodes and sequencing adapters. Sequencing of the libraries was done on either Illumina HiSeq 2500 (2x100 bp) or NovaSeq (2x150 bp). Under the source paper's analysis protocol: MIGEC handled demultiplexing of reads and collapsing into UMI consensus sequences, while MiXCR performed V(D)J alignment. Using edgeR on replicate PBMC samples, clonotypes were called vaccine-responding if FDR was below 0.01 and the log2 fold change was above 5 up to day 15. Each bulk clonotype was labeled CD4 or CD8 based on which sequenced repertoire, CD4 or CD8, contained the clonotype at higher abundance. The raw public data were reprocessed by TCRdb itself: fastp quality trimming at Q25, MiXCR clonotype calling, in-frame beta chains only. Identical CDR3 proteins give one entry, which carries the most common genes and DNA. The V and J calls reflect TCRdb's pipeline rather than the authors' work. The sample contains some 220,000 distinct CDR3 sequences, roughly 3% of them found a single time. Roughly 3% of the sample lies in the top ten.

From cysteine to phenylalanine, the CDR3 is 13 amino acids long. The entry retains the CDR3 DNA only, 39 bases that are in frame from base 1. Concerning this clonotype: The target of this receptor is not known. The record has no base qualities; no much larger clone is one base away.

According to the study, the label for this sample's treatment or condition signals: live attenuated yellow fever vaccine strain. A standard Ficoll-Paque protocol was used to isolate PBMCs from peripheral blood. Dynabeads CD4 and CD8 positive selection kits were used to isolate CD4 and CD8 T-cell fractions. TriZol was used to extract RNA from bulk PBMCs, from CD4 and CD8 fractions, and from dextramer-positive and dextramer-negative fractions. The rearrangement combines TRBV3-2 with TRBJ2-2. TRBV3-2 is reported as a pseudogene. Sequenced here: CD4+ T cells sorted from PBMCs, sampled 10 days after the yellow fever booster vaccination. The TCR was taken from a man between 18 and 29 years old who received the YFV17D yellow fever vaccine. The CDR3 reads CASKQRDTGELFF. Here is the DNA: TGTGCCAGCAAGCAGAGAGACACCGGGGAGCTGTTTTTT.